The TCR beta chain under discussion was sequenced for a study of blood T cell repertoires in COVID-19. As originally analysed: By means of reference gene primer amplification, nucleated cell counts were estimated. The data were produced by immunoSEQ multiplex PCR, yet TCRdb's version contains in-frame clones alone and is incomplete. V, J and clone size derive from that table, while D and trimming were established from the DNA sequence. The data contain about 59,000 clones, 75% to 95% of them seen just once; the ten biggest clones take up roughly 15%. The CDR3 is 14 residues long. Germline values: CDR1 MDHEN, CDR2 SYDVKM. Trimming took off 6 bases at V and 5 bases at J, with 16 bases between the two ends.

The material sequenced was peripheral blood. The chain has TRBV28 and TRBJ1-2; D might be TRBD1 (5 bases). This sequence was found in an elderly man with acute or convalescent COVID-19. The CDR3 loop reads CASSWGGGIYGYTF. The CDR3 nucleotides are TGTGCCAGCAGCTGGGGCGGGGGAATTTATGGCTACACCTTC.